This T cell receptor beta chain originates from a study of blood T cell repertoires in COVID-19. Study overall: Acute-phase and convalescent COVID-19 samples originated in the United States, Italy and Spain. From T cells, B-cell-depleted T cells, or PBMCs came the material, which was cDNA or gDNA.

Under the authors' procedure: Amplifying reference gene primers gave estimates of nucleated cell counts. The repertoire was sequenced with immunoSEQ multiplex PCR; TCRdb's copy has only in-frame clones and lacks some. Clone size and the V and J calls come from that table; the DNA yielded D and trimming. Among some 44,000 clones listed, approximately 90% were seen once. This clonotype originated in a human donor in a cohort sampled during active COVID-19. Sequencing input: peripheral blood.

CDR3 sequence: CASSLDRVYGYTF. The CDR3 region has the DNA TGTGCCAGCTCACTAGACAGGGTCTATGGCTACACCTTC. V usage is TRBV18 and J usage is TRBJ1-2; 7 bases line up with TRBD1. Unmatched junction bases numbered 3, after V lost 4 bases and J lost 4 bases. The CDR3 runs 13 residues. Germline V gives CDR1 KGHSH, CDR2 LQKENI.